This entry is about one T cell receptor (beta chain). The cohort comprised adults aged about 18 to 100 years residing in under 30 US areas. Assignment of participants to cohorts was predicated upon participant-reported clinical history. The sample comes from a study of blood T cell repertoires in COVID-19. About the research overall: The analysed material was cDNA or gDNA that came from T cells, B-cell-depleted T cells, or PBMCs.

After removal of 3 bases from V and 0 bases from J, the junction contained 1 base not matched to a gene. CDR1 and CDR2 (germline): DFQATT, SNEGSKA (reference sequence). This CDR3 has 14 residues. Sequencing was performed with immunoSEQ multiplex PCR; in TCRdb, only in-frame clones are kept and a portion is missing. The table includes fewer than 250,000 clones, roughly 88% detected once. Sequencing was carried out using PBMCs or T cells enriched from blood (not recorded which). The clonotype was recovered from a woman in her forties or fifties with acute COVID-19. The V gene is TRBV20-1, the J gene TRBJ2-2; 7 bases align to TRBD1. CDR3 coding DNA: TGCAGTGCTAGTCAGGGGGCGAACACCGGGGAGCTGTTTTTT. Its protein product is CSASQGANTGELFF.